This TCR beta chain emerged from a study of T cell repertoires in cytomegalovirus infection. The CDR3 has 12 residues. V was clipped by 1 base and J by 7 bases, with 5 bases between them. From germline, CDR1 is SGHTA and CDR2 FQGNSA. This clonotype was detected many times. TCRdb itself ran the reads through MiXCR, one entry per CDR3 protein. The sample has hundreds of thousands of distinct CDR3 sequences, about a sixth seen once. The TCR originated in a human donor in good health (CMV status not recorded). Some clones in this sample may be carry-over from other donors' samples. The sequenced material came from PBMCs. The chain couples TRBV7-2 to TRBJ2-1; D remains ambiguous. CDR3 in amino acids: CASSLGSNEQFF. The CDR3, as DNA: TGTGCCAGCAGCTTAGGGTCAAATGAGCAGTTCTTC.